Below are 32 T cell receptor beta chains sequenced from a single sample in a study of blood T cell repertoires in COVID-19. Assay: immunoSEQ multiplex PCR; the TCRdb copy retains only in-frame clones and omits some. The table includes about 240,000 clones, around four fifths detected once. The sequenced sample consisted of peripheral blood. These TCRs come from a woman aged 60-70 years with active or convalescent COVID-19.

The chain is built from TRBV5-1 and TRBJ1-2; TRBD1 agrees at 7 bases. CDR1 and CDR2 (germline): SGHRS, YFSETQ. CDR3 length equals 15 residues. With V trimmed by 5 bases and J by 4 bases, 11 bases remained unmatched. The CDR3 DNA follows: TGCGCCAGCAGACAAGGACAGGCCATCATCTATGGCTACACCTTC. Residues: CASRQGQAIIYGYTF. Variable domain in full (rest from reference TRBV5-1 and TRBJ1-2): KAGVTQTPRYLIKTRGQQVTLSCSPISGHRSVSWYQQTPGQGLQFLFEYFSETQRNKGNFPGRFSGRQFSNSRSEMNVSTLELGDSALYLCASRQGQAIIYGYTFGSGTRLTVV.

The chain couples TRBV6-5 to TRBJ2-6, with TRBD1 identical over 8 bases. The V gene's germline CDR1 is MNHEY and CDR2 SVGAGI. The CDR3 runs 14 residues. V lost 6 bases to trimming and J lost 2 bases; unmatched junction nucleotides: 0. The CDR3 sequence: CASRQGAGANVLTF. DNA of the CDR3: TGTGCCAGCAGACAGGGGGCTGGGGCCAACGTCCTGACTTTC.

The chain joins TRBV10-1 to TRBJ2-2; D may be TRBD2 (7 bases). The V gene lost 6 bases and the J gene lost 5 bases, with 16 bases spanning the gap. The CDR3 is 15 residues long. CDR1 WNHNN and CDR2 SYGVQD come from the germline V gene (reference sequence). DNA of the CDR3: TGCGCCAGCAGAACAGGGCGGGGGATTACCGGGGAGCTGTTTTTT. Its protein is CASRTGRGITGELFF.

This chain uses TRBV7-2 with TRBJ1-1; a possible D gene is TRBD1 (5 bases). The CDR3 covers 16 residues. Per germline, CDR1 SGHTA and CDR2 FQGNSA. V lost 1 base to trimming and J lost 0 bases, with 12 bases between them. CDR3 nucleotide sequence: TGTGCCAGCAGCTTAGTGGTGGGGGGTGTGAACACTGAAGCTTTCTTT. Its translation is CASSLVVGGVNTEAFF.

Only a few counts were recorded for this clone. The chain joins TRBV18 to TRBJ2-7, with 12 bases matching TRBD2. V dropped 4 bases and J dropped 1; count of bases not matched to a gene: 2. CDR1 is KGHSH, CDR2 LQKENI, per germline. CDR3 length equals 15 residues. The CDR3 bases are TGTGCCAGCTCACACGGACTAGCGGGGTCCTACGAGCAGTACTTC. It codes for CASSHGLAGSYEQYF.

The V gene is TRBV6-5, the J gene TRBJ1-2; 9 bases line up with TRBD1. V shed 5 bases, J shed 4 bases, and the junction held 5 bases outside the gene matches. The CDR3 has 14 residues. Germline V CDR1 and CDR2: MNHEY, SVGAGI. The CDR3 loop is CASSHGQGIYGYTF. In DNA form, the CDR3 reads TGTGCCAGCAGTCACGGACAGGGGATCTATGGCTACACCTTC.

The gene calls are TRBV9 and TRBJ2-2; D is undetermined. This CDR3 has 14 residues. V lost 2 bases and J 6 bases, leaving 11 bases between the germline ends. Germline V gene sequence: CDR1 SGDLS, CDR2 YYNGEE. The CDR3 is CASSVGPPAGELFF. The DNA of the CDR3 is TGTGCCAGCAGCGTGGGCCCACCCGCCGGGGAGCTGTTTTTT.

The V call is TRBV2, the J call TRBJ2-2, with a weak D call TRBD1 (6 bases). This CDR3 is built from 14 residues. The germline gives CDR1 SNHLY, CDR2 FYNNEI. Trimming removed 4 bases from V and 4 bases from J, with 10 bases in between. This chain's CDR3 is CASSVQGTTGELFF. CDR3 coding DNA: TGTGCCAGCAGTGTGCAGGGGACCACCGGGGAGCTGTTTTTT.

The CDR3 protein is CASSDPRDRVYEQYF. The CDR3 DNA follows: TGTGCCAGCAGTGACCCTCGGGACAGGGTCTACGAGCAGTACTTC. J is TRBJ2-7 and V is TRBV6-4; 9 nucleotides match TRBD1. CDR1 is MRHNA, CDR2 SNTAGT, per germline. The CDR3 is made up of 15 amino acids. Unmatched junction bases numbered 5, after V lost 2 bases and J lost 3 bases.

The gene calls are TRBV30 and TRBJ1-4; maybe TRBD1 (6 bases). V lost 3 bases to trimming and J lost 8 bases, with 13 bases between them. The CDR3 covers 13 residues. Germline lookup yields CDR1 GTSNPN and CDR2 SVGIG (reference sequence). The CDR3: CAWRGAQWEKLFF. The CDR3 DNA is TGTGCCTGGAGGGGGGCGCAATGGGAAAAACTGTTTTTT.

The sample holds a few counts of this clone. This chain uses TRBV6-1 with TRBJ1-2; the match to TRBD1 covers 12 bases. V was clipped by 2 bases and J by 4 bases; unmatched bases: 8. Germline lookup yields CDR1 MNHNS and CDR2 SASEGT. CDR3 size: 17 residues. Here the CDR3 reads CASSEFRDRGLIYGYTF. In DNA, the CDR3 is TGTGCCAGCAGTGAATTCAGGGACAGGGGGCTCATCTATGGCTACACCTTC.

This clone came up a few times. The chain uses TRBV18 and TRBJ2-1, with unresolved D. Germline V lookup: CDR1 KGHSH, CDR2 LQKENI. V was shortened by 5 bases and J by 0 bases, with 11 bases between the two germline ends. This CDR3 region has 15 residues. The chain's CDR3 is CASSSSRSSYNEQFF. The CDR3 coding sequence is TGTGCCAGCTCATCCTCCCGGAGCTCCTACAATGAGCAGTTCTTC.

The chain is built from TRBV4-2 and TRBJ1-1; 9 positions match TRBD1. The CDR3 has 15 amino acids. Germline V CDR1 and CDR2: LGHNA, YNFKEQ. V gave up 0 bases and J gave up 1 base; unmatched junction bases: 0. CDR3 sequence: CASSQEDRGNTEAFF. The DNA of the CDR3 is TGTGCCAGCAGCCAAGAGGACAGGGGGAACACTGAAGCTTTCTTT.

The V call is TRBV7-8, the J call TRBJ1-5, with 11 nucleotides matching TRBD1. The CDR3 is 19 amino acids. Germline trimming cut 5 bases from V and 3 bases from J; bases unmatched to any gene: 15. Germline lookup yields CDR1 SGHVS and CDR2 FQNEAQ. CDR3 in amino acids: CASSLDPRTGGVDNQPQHF. CDR3 bases: TGTGCCAGCAGCCTCGATCCAAGGACAGGGGGCGTCGACAATCAGCCCCAGCATTTT.

This chain links TRBV7-3 with TRBJ2-1; 12 nucleotides align to TRBD2. CDR1 is SGHTA, CDR2 FQGTGA, per germline. The V gene end was trimmed by 4 bases and the J gene end by 10 bases; junction bases not matched to a gene: 2. This CDR3 is 13 amino acids long. CDR3 nucleotides: TGTGCCAGCAGCTCTGGGACTAGCGGGGAGCAGTTCTTC. Its protein product is CASSSGTSGEQFF. Based on the CDR3 plus reference TRBV7-3 and TRBJ2-1, the full variable domain is GAGVSQTPSNKVTEKGKYVELRCDPISGHTALYWYRQSLGQGPEFLIYFQGTGAADDSGLPNDRFFAVRPEGSVSTLKIQRTERGDSAVYLCASSSGTSGEQFFGPGTRLTVL.

This chain links TRBV19 with TRBJ1-5; 8 nucleotides agree with TRBD1. J lost 6 bases, V lost 7 bases, and 5 bases had no gene match. Germline values: CDR1 LNHDA, CDR2 SQIVND (reference sequence). This CDR3 is built from 13 residues. This chain's CDR3 is CASKDREGQPQHF. The CDR3 nucleotides are TGTGCCAGTAAGGACAGGGAGGGTCAGCCCCAGCATTTT.

The chain is built from TRBV2 and TRBJ2-5, with 7 bases lining up with TRBD1. CDR1 is SNHLY and CDR2 is FYNNEI in the germline V gene. The CDR3 loop spans 14 amino acids. V dropped 6 bases and J dropped 2; count of bases not matched to a gene: 6. CDR3 in DNA: TGTGCCAGCAGCGCCCCGGGACAGCAAGAGACCCAGTACTTC. Its protein is CASSAPGQQETQYF.

Points on this clone: Other DNA sequences in the sample encode the same CDR3. This rearrangement joins TRBV12-3 or TRBV12-4 to TRBJ1-2, with D possibly being TRBD1 (6 bases). This CDR3 region has 13 residues. The V end lost 8 bases, the J end lost 3 bases, and 13 bases lay between the germline ends. The CDR3 here is CASSPTGYYGYTF. CDR3 sequence (DNA): TGTGCCAGCTCCCCTACAGGGTACTATGGCTACACCTTC.

The chain joins TRBV11-2 to TRBJ2-5; the match to TRBD1 covers 10 bases. The ends lost 5 bases at V and 5 bases at J; junction bases unmatched: 8. Looked up from germline, CDR1 is SGHAT and CDR2 is FQNNGV. The CDR3 contains 15 residues. The DNA for the CDR3 is TGTGCCAGCAGCCCGACAGGGGGCTGGGGGGAGACCCAGTACTTC. Translated: CASSPTGGWGETQYF. Looking up the rest from reference TRBV11-2 and TRBJ2-5 gives the full variable domain: EAGVAQSPRYKIIEKRQSVAFWCNPISGHATLYWYQQILGQGPKLLIQFQNNGVVDDSQLPKDRFSAERLKGVDSTLKIQPAKLEDSAVYLCASSPTGGWGETQYFGPGTRLLVL.

This clone came up once. The V and J genes are TRBV19 and TRBJ2-1, with TRBD1 identical over 11 bases. From germline, CDR1 is LNHDA and CDR2 SQIVND (reference sequence). This CDR3 comprises 15 residues. V trimming: 7 bases; J trimming: 8 bases; junction bases outside the gene matches: 10. CDR3 DNA sequence: TGTGCCAGTATGGACGGGACAGGGGGAATCTATGAGCAGTTCTTC. Translation gives CASMDGTGGIYEQFF.

This chain connects TRBV9 to TRBJ1-4; no definite D call. The CDR3 totals 14 residues. Germline CDR1 is SGDLS and CDR2 is YYNGEE. V lost 0 bases and J lost 4, with 7 bases in between. DNA for the CDR3: TGTGCCAGCAGCGTAGGAGGGAGTAATGAAAAACTGTTTTTT. Protein sequence: CASSVGGSNEKLFF. Full variable domain (missing parts from reference TRBV9 and TRBJ1-4): DSGVTQTPKHLITATGQRVTLRCSPRSGDLSVYWYQQSLDQGLQFLIQYYNGEERAKGNILERFSAQQFPDLHSELNLSSLELGDSALYFCASSVGGSNEKLFFGSGTQLSVL.

The V and J genes are TRBV2 and TRBJ2-1; D call uncertain. Trimming cost V 7 bases and J 9 bases, with 19 bases left between them. In germline, CDR1 is SNHLY, CDR2 FYNNEI. The CDR3 has 14 amino acids. This CDR3 reads CASIGLERTGEQFF. For the CDR3, the DNA is TGTGCCAGCATTGGTTTAGAGCGTACGGGTGAGCAGTTCTTC.

V and J are TRBV5-1 and TRBJ2-7; 12 nucleotides match TRBD2. Germline CDR1 is SGHRS and CDR2 is YFSETQ. The CDR3 is made up of 16 amino acids. The V gene end was trimmed by 4 bases and the J gene end by 4 bases; junction bases not matched to a gene: 9. The CDR3 loop reads CASSLSLAGGPYEQYF. CDR3 bases: TGCGCCAGCAGCCTCTCGCTAGCGGGGGGGCCTTACGAGCAGTACTTC.

In nucleotides, the CDR3 is TGTGCCAGCAGCGACACAGGGCCCGGCACTGAAGCTTTCTTT. Its translation: CASSDTGPGTEAFF. The chain is built from TRBV7-2 and TRBJ1-1; D possibly corresponds to TRBD1 (6 bases). There are 14 residues in the CDR3. Trimming took off 5 bases at V and 4 bases at J, with 14 bases between the two ends. Germline V gives CDR1 SGHTA, CDR2 FQGNSA.

This chain connects TRBV19 to TRBJ2-7, with 8 positions matching TRBD1. The CDR3 is 13 amino acids. Trimming cost V 4 bases and J 3 bases; bases outside gene matches: 2. Germline lookup yields CDR1 LNHDA and CDR2 SQIVND (reference sequence). CDR3 residues: CASSRQGNYEQYF. In nucleotides, the CDR3 is TGTGCCAGTAGTAGACAGGGGAACTACGAGCAGTACTTC.

This clone was seen many times. This sequence joins TRBV4-3 and TRBJ2-2; 9 bases are shared with TRBD2. The CDR3 has 15 residues. V was clipped by 2 bases and J by 7 bases; unmatched bases: 5. Germline V gene sequence: CDR1 LGHNA, CDR2 YSLEER. CDR3 residues: CASSQRSGGYGELFF. CDR3 sequence (DNA): TGCGCCAGCAGCCAACGTAGCGGGGGCTACGGGGAGCTGTTTTTT.

This clone was counted only a few times. Written as DNA, the CDR3 is TGCAGCGTTGAAACGAACAGGGGCTATAATGAAAAACTGTTTTTT. Translating it yields CSVETNRGYNEKLFF. The chain uses TRBV29-1 and TRBJ1-4; 7 nucleotides agree with TRBD1. The CDR3 has 15 residues. The trim removed 2 bases at V and 4 bases at J, leaving 7 bases unmatched. In germline, CDR1 is SQVTM, CDR2 ANQGSEA.

The chain carries TRBV3-1 (or the pseudogene TRBV3-2) and TRBJ1-5; D is undetermined. The CDR3 sequence is 16 residues long. Deletions cut 0 bases from V and 5 bases from J, with 14 bases between. Germline values: CDR1 LGHDT, CDR2 YNNKEL (reference sequence). CDR3 DNA sequence: TGTGCCAGCAGCCAAGAGGAGGGAGAGGAGGATCAGCCCCAGCATTTT. It specifies CASSQEEGEEDQPQHF.

This chain joins TRBV12-5 and TRBJ1-6, with 8 bases identical to TRBD1. J was trimmed by 7 bases and V by 1 base; bases with no gene match: 3. CDR1 LGHNT and CDR2 FRNRAP come from the germline V gene. CDR3 length equals 15 residues. The CDR3 coding sequence is TGTGCTAGTGGTTTGGCGACAGGGGTAAATTCACCCCTCCACTTT. It yields the protein CASGLATGVNSPLHF.

V gene TRBV18 combines with J gene TRBJ1-1, with TRBD1 matching 7 bases. CDR3 length: 15 residues. The J segment lost 0 bases and the V segment lost 3 bases, leaving 4 bases of the junction unmatched. Germline CDR1 reads KGHSH; CDR2 reads LQKENI. The CDR3 loop is CASSPSGQVNTEAFF. The CDR3 DNA reads TGTGCCAGCTCACCCTCAGGACAGGTGAACACTGAAGCTTTCTTT.

This sequence joins TRBV9 and TRBJ2-3; 10 positions agree with TRBD2. CDR1 and CDR2 (germline): SGDLS, YYNGEE. The junction had 16 bases not matched to a gene; V was cut back by 3 bases and J by 0 bases. The CDR3 loop spans 20 amino acids. CDR3 sequence (DNA): TGTGCCAGCAGCGCCCGCAGTGGGGCTAGCGGGGGCCTAAGCACAGATACGCAGTATTTT. This translates into CASSARSGASGGLSTDTQYF.

The genes are TRBV18 and TRBJ1-1; the D gene is possibly TRBD1 (5 bases). The germline V and J ends were trimmed by 3 bases and 3 bases, with 8 bases remaining between them. This CDR3 has 13 residues. Germline values: CDR1 KGHSH, CDR2 LQKENI. CDR3 protein: CASSPKTDTEAFF. In DNA form, the CDR3 reads TGTGCCAGCTCACCGAAGACAGACACTGAAGCTTTCTTT.